This passage covers 25 T cell receptor beta chains from one sample sequenced in a study of cytomegalovirus exposure and HLA in healthy donors (TCRdb year 2017). Libraries were prepared through the immunoSEQ multiplex PCR assay. Drawn from immuneACCESS, this table holds only the in-frame rearrangements with V and J called that TCRdb kept. Clones are partly lost; checked studies trace under half to an unresolved V gene and leave the rest unexplained. The sample table contains about 98,000 clones; only one count was recorded for less than 90% of them. The ten largest account for approximately 5.8% of the sample. The source material was PBMCs. The receptors were gathered from a young man in good health and CMV-seropositive.

CDR3 residues: CASSPVVPAGGRETQYF. Written as DNA, the CDR3 is TGTGCCAGCTCACCAGTGGTCCCTGCGGGGGGGCGAGAGACCCAGTACTTC. The J gene is TRBJ2-5, the V gene TRBV18, with 9 bases aligning to TRBD2. Trimming cost V 2 bases and J 4 bases; bases outside gene matches: 11. This CDR3 contains 17 residues. CDR1 is KGHSH, CDR2 LQKENI, per germline.

This chain connects TRBV5-4 to TRBJ2-5, with D tentatively TRBD1 (6 bases). V lost 0 bases, J lost 5 bases, and 11 bases lay in between. Germline V lookup: CDR1 SGHNT, CDR2 YYREEE (reference sequence). The CDR3 covers 14 residues. The CDR3 region has the DNA TGTGCCAGCAGCTTGGTGGGGGCTGGGGAGACCCAGTACTTC. Residues: CASSLVGAGETQYF.

V gene TRBV10-2 combines with J gene TRBJ2-5; 8 bases agree with TRBD1. Germline V CDR1 and CDR2: WSHSY, SAAADI. This CDR3 has 13 amino acids. After removal of 5 bases from V and 2 bases from J, the junction contained 1 base not matched to a gene. For the CDR3, the DNA is TGCGCCAGCAGTTGGACAGGGCAAGAGACCCAGTACTTC. Its protein is CASSWTGQETQYF.

J is TRBJ2-7 and V is TRBV6-5; 8 bases map to TRBD2. This CDR3 is built from 16 residues. Germline V CDR1 and CDR2: MNHEY, SVGAGI. With 0 bases clipped from V and 4 bases from J, the junction kept 8 bases outside the gene matches. CDR3: CASSYSGAGGFYEQYF. CDR3 nucleotides: TGTGCCAGCAGTTACTCAGGGGCGGGAGGCTTTTACGAGCAGTACTTC.

The chain uses TRBV6-5 and TRBJ1-5; D not certain. Trimming shortened V by 2 bases and J by 0 bases, and 8 bases separated the two germline ends. The CDR3 loop spans 15 amino acids. CDR1 and CDR2 (germline): MNHEY, SVGAGI. CDR3 in DNA: TGTGCCAGCAGTTACGGAGGTAATAGCAATCAGCCCCAGCATTTT. Translating it yields CASSYGGNSNQPQHF.

V gene TRBV10-3 combines with J gene TRBJ1-5; 7 bases map to TRBD1. The CDR3 runs to 15 residues. Germline V CDR1 and CDR2: ENHRY, SYGVKD. After removal of 4 bases from V and 0 bases from J, the junction contained 3 bases not matched to a gene. This chain's CDR3 is CAISADRDSNQPQHF. The CDR3 DNA is TGTGCCATCAGTGCCGACAGGGATAGCAATCAGCCCCAGCATTTT.

The chain employs TRBV11-2 and TRBJ2-5; 7 bases fit TRBD2. CDR3 length: 15 residues. Germline values: CDR1 SGHAT, CDR2 FQNNGV. J lost 0 bases, V lost 1 base, and 2 bases had no gene match. CDR3 protein: CASSLAGGNQETQYF. Here the CDR3 DNA reads TGTGCCAGCAGCTTAGCGGGGGGAAACCAAGAGACCCAGTACTTC. Full variable domain (rest looked up from reference TRBV11-2 and TRBJ2-5): EAGVAQSPRYKIIEKRQSVAFWCNPISGHATLYWYQQILGQGPKLLIQFQNNGVVDDSQLPKDRFSAERLKGVDSTLKIQPAKLEDSAVYLCASSLAGGNQETQYFGPGTRLLVL.

This clone was seen just once. This chain uses TRBV28 with TRBJ2-1; 9 bases fit TRBD1. The CDR3 consists of 16 residues. The trim removed 10 bases at V and 9 bases at J, leaving 19 bases unmatched. Germline V gene data show CDR1 as MDHEN and CDR2 as SYDVKM. The CDR3 sequence is CAITTHGTGTSGEQFF. The CDR3 bases are TGTGCCATCACGACCCACGGGACAGGGACCAGCGGTGAGCAGTTCTTC.

The V and J genes are TRBV7-8 and TRBJ1-2; possible D gene TRBD1, 6 bases. CDR1 and CDR2 from the germline V gene are SGHVS and FQNEAQ. The CDR3 loop spans 17 amino acids. Trimming removed 0 bases at V and 2 bases at J, with 16 bases between. The CDR3 DNA is TGTGCCAGCAGCTTAGCGATTTCGAGAGGACAGAACTATGGCTACACCTTC. This encodes CASSLAISRGQNYGYTF.

As DNA, the CDR3 is TGTGCCAGCAGTCCCGGGAACATGTACGAGCAGTACTTC. Its protein product is CASSPGNMYEQYF. The chain is built from TRBV2 and TRBJ2-7, with D possibly matching TRBD2 (5 bases). V dropped 5 bases and J dropped 4 bases, with 12 bases sitting between them. This CDR3 is 13 amino acids long. Germline CDR1 and CDR2: SNHLY and FYNNEI.

This chain joins TRBV19 and TRBJ2-7, with a possible D match to TRBD2 (5 bases). This CDR3 has 13 amino acids. The V gene's germline CDR1 is LNHDA and CDR2 SQIVND (reference sequence). The V end lost 5 bases, the J end lost 4 bases, and 12 bases lay between the germline ends. CDR3 in amino acids: CASSPTIVYEQYF. The CDR3 DNA reads TGTGCCAGTAGTCCGACTATTGTGTACGAGCAGTACTTC.

In its sample, this clone was seen once. This sequence joins TRBV7-3 and TRBJ2-3; the D gene is possibly TRBD2 (6 bases). This CDR3 is built from 13 residues. From germline, CDR1 is SGHTA and CDR2 FQGTGA. Trimming removed 6 bases at V and 4 bases at J, with 11 bases between. In nucleotides, the CDR3 is TGTGCCAGCAGGAGGGAGGCCTCAGATACGCAGTATTTT. Its translation: CASRREASDTQYF.

The gene calls are TRBV18 and TRBJ1-5; D is possibly TRBD1 (6 bases). The CDR3 is made up of 15 amino acids. V was shortened by 6 bases and J by 2 bases, with 14 bases between the two germline ends. Germline V gene sequence: CDR1 KGHSH, CDR2 LQKENI. CDR3 amino acids: CASSKGAGGNQPQHF. The CDR3 nucleotides are TGTGCCAGCTCGAAAGGGGCAGGGGGCAATCAGCCCCAGCATTTT.

The chain uses TRBV21-1 and TRBJ1-2. TRBV21-1 counts as a pseudogene. CDR3 length equals 12 residues. CDR3 coding DNA: TGTGCCAGCAGCAGGGGAGGCTATGGCTACACCTTC. Its translation: CASSRGGYGYTF.

The CDR3 here is CASSQSGSAYGYTF. CDR3 bases: TGCGCCAGCAGCCAGTCAGGGTCGGCCTATGGCTACACCTTC. The chain links TRBV4-1 to TRBJ1-2; the D gene is possibly TRBD1 (5 bases). Germline CDR1 is MGHRA and CDR2 is YSYEKL. Trimming cost V 3 bases and J 4 bases, with 12 bases left between them. This CDR3 comprises 14 residues.

As concerns this clone: A junction end diverges from the germline sequence, so it may reflect a read error. The chain combines TRBV11-3 with TRBJ2-3; the match to TRBD2 covers 8 bases. In germline, CDR1 is SGHNT, CDR2 YENEEA. The CDR3 runs 13 residues. For the CDR3, the DNA is TGTGCCAGCAGCACCTCGACTAGCGCATCACCTGTATTC. It yields the protein CASSTSTSASPVF. The complete variable domain, with remaining parts taken from reference TRBV11-3 and TRBJ2-3, reads EAGVVQSPRYKIIEKKQPVAFWCNPISGHNTLYWYLQNLGQGPELLIRYENEEAVDDSQLPKDRFSAERLKGVDSTLKIQPAELGDSAVYLCASSTSTSASPVFGPGTRLTVL.

As concerns this clone: One junction end disagrees with the germline gene, perhaps due to a read error. The chain employs TRBV4-1 and TRBJ2-4, with 13 bases matching TRBD2. This CDR3 spans 17 amino acids. CDR1 and CDR2 from the germline V gene are MGHRA and YSYEKL. The CDR3 here is CASTQGTSGMSKNIQYF. The CDR3 DNA reads TGCGCCAGCACCCAAGGGACTAGCGGGATGTCCAAAAACATTCAGTACTTC.

This clone was picked up a small number of times. This CDR3 reads CASSQIRGPFPQPQHF. CDR3 nucleotides: TGTGCCAGCAGCCAGATCAGGGGTCCATTCCCTCAGCCCCAGCATTTT. The chain combines TRBV7-9 with TRBJ1-5; D possibly corresponds to TRBD1 (6 bases). CDR3 length: 16 amino acids. Trimming took 5 bases from V and 6 from J, leaving 20 bases between them. Germline loops: CDR1 SEHNR, CDR2 FQNEAQ (reference sequence). Based on the CDR3 plus reference TRBV7-9 and TRBJ1-5, the full variable domain is DTGVSQNPRHKITKRGQNVTFRCDPISEHNRLYWYRQTLGQGPEFLTYFQNEAQLEKSRLLSDRFSAERPKGSFSTLEIQRTEQGDSAMYLCASSQIRGPFPQPQHFGDGTRLSIL.

The table lists this clone with a few counts. V and J are TRBV2 and TRBJ1-2, with D tentatively TRBD1 (6 bases). The V gene's germline CDR1 is SNHLY and CDR2 FYNNEI. V gave up 4 bases and J gave up 4 bases, with 10 bases separating them. The CDR3 consists of 13 residues. The CDR3 here is CASSGQALYGYTF. In DNA form, the CDR3 reads TGTGCCAGCAGTGGACAGGCCCTCTATGGCTACACCTTC.

The CDR3 reads CASSVELAGGTVADTQYF. In nucleotides, the CDR3 is TGTGCCAGCAGCGTAGAACTAGCGGGGGGGACTGTCGCAGATACGCAGTATTTT. The chain couples TRBV9 to TRBJ2-3; TRBD2 agrees at 13 bases. The CDR3 covers 18 residues. Losses at the gene ends were 0 bases for V and 4 bases for J; bases not matched to a gene: 8. CDR1 SGDLS and CDR2 YYNGEE come from the germline V gene.

The chain carries TRBV7-9 and TRBJ1-2; a weak D match, TRBD1 (6 bases). The CDR3 loop spans 13 amino acids. V lost 4 bases and J 5 bases, leaving 11 bases between the germline ends. CDR1 and CDR2 from the germline V gene are SEHNR and FQNEAQ (reference sequence). The CDR3 region is CASSSGQGYGYTF. The CDR3 coding sequence is TGTGCCAGCAGCTCCGGGCAGGGGTATGGCTACACCTTC.

This sequence joins TRBV11-2 and TRBJ1-1, with 10 bases fitting TRBD1. The CDR3 length is 15 residues. The V segment lost 6 bases and the J segment 6 bases; nucleotides outside the gene matches: 10. Germline CDR1 SGHAT, CDR2 FQNNGV. The CDR3 DNA reads as TGTGCCAGCAGTCTCCTCGGGACAGGGGCATCTGAAGCTTTCTTT. The encoded protein is CASSLLGTGASEAFF.

The V gene is TRBV28, the J gene TRBJ1-3; weak D call: TRBD1 (6 bases). This CDR3 has 14 residues. Germline V gene data show CDR1 as MDHEN and CDR2 as SYDVKM. Trimming stripped 7 bases from V and 7 bases from J, with 17 bases between. The CDR3 DNA follows: TGTGCCAGCAAGGACAGCAACCTCGGGAACACCATATATTTT. It specifies CASKDSNLGNTIYF.

The chain combines TRBV27 with TRBJ2-1; TRBD2 agrees at 9 bases. V lost 1 base and J lost 6; bases outside the gene matches: 7. Germline loops: CDR1 MNHEY, CDR2 SMNVEV (reference sequence). The CDR3 spans 16 residues. The CDR3 protein is CASSLYRPSGTNEQFF. For the CDR3, the DNA is TGTGCCAGCAGTTTATATCGCCCTAGCGGGACCAATGAGCAGTTCTTC.

The chain recombines TRBV19 with TRBJ2-7; D is possibly TRBD1 (6 bases). Germline V gives CDR1 LNHDA, CDR2 SQIVND (reference sequence). CDR3 length equals 14 residues. Trimming shortened V by 6 bases and J by 2 bases, and 14 bases separated the two germline ends. CDR3 sequence (DNA): TGTGCCAGTAGCGCAGGGGAACCACCCTACGAGCAGTACTTC. Protein: CASSAGEPPYEQYF. Filled out from reference TRBV19 and TRBJ2-7, the complete variable domain reads DGGITQSPKYLFRKEGQNVTLSCEQNLNHDAMYWYRQDPGQGLRLIYYSQIVNDFQKGDIAEGYSVSREKKESFPLTVTSAQKNPTAFYLCASSAGEPPYEQYFGPGTRLTVT.